Listed below are T cell receptor beta chains from one sample, sequenced in a study of cytomegalovirus exposure and HLA in healthy donors. TCRdb's table, derived via immunoSEQ multiplex PCR, lists solely in-frame clones and lacks some. The table records roughly 120,000 clones, around 73% of them present only once. Sequencing input: PBMCs. The source is a man in his 60s in good health and CMV-seropositive. The CDR3 runs from the conserved cysteine through the conserved F or W. The order of the fields is D gene, clone size, V gene, J gene, CDR3 DNA, CDR3 protein. The D gene is left open where the match is weak. Clone size is not always given. Where it is, it says once, few, many or a class for expanded clones.

d_gene: -
abundance: -
v_gene: TRBV6-1
j_gene: TRBJ2-5
CDR3nt: TGTGCCAGCAGCTCCGGGGGAACACAAGAGACCCAGTACTTC
CDR3aa: CASSSGGTQETQYF

d_gene: -
abundance: -
v_gene: TRBV2
j_gene: TRBJ2-5
CDR3nt: TGTGCCAGCAGTGATCGGTCACCGGAGACCCAGTACTTC
CDR3aa: CASSDRSPETQYF

d_gene: -
abundance: -
v_gene: TRBV5-8
j_gene: TRBJ2-1
CDR3nt: TGTGCCAGCCGGCTCAGCGTGACTGCTATCCCCTACAATGAGCAGTTCTTC
CDR3aa: CASRLSVTAIPYNEQFF

d_gene: -
abundance: -
v_gene: TRBV6-1
j_gene: TRBJ2-6
CDR3nt: TGTGCCAGCACCGCAGTCAGCTCTGGGGCCAACGTCCTGACTTTC
CDR3aa: CASTAVSSGANVLTF

d_gene: TRBD2
abundance: -
v_gene: TRBV7-9
j_gene: TRBJ2-2
CDR3nt: TGTGCCAGCCGCCCTTTGTATTCGGCGGGGGGGTATGGAGGCGGGGAGCTGTTTTTT
CDR3aa: CASRPLYSAGGYGGGELFF

d_gene: -
abundance: -
v_gene: TRBV5-1
j_gene: TRBJ2-5
CDR3nt: TGCGCCAGCAGCGCTACCCCCCAAGAGACCCAGTACTTC
CDR3aa: CASSATPQETQYF

d_gene: TRBD1
abundance: -
v_gene: TRBV9
j_gene: TRBJ1-5
CDR3nt: TGTGCCAGCAGCGCGACCGGGACAGGGTACAATCAGCCCCAGCATTTT
CDR3aa: CASSATGTGYNQPQHF

d_gene: -
abundance: -
v_gene: TRBV7-2
j_gene: TRBJ2-7
CDR3nt: TGTGCCAGCAGCCCTTCACAGGGCTCCTACGAGCAGTACTTC
CDR3aa: CASSPSQGSYEQYF

d_gene: -
abundance: -
v_gene: TRBV11-2
j_gene: TRBJ2-7
CDR3nt: TGTGCCAGCAGCTTAAACAGCTACGAGCAGTACTTC
CDR3aa: CASSLNSYEQYF

d_gene: -
abundance: once
v_gene: TRBV5-8
j_gene: TRBJ1-1
CDR3nt: TGTGCCAGCAGCGGCCCGGAGGTGACGGACACTGAAGCTTTCTTT
CDR3aa: CASSGPEVTDTEAFF

d_gene: TRBD1
abundance: -
v_gene: TRBV5-1
j_gene: TRBJ2-5
CDR3nt: TGCGCCAGCAGCTCGGGACAGGGTGAGCAGTACTTC
CDR3aa: CASSSGQGEQYF

d_gene: -
abundance: few
v_gene: TRBV19
j_gene: TRBJ2-1
CDR3nt: TGTGCCAGTAGTATTAAGGACACATATTACAATGAGCAGTTCTTC
CDR3aa: CASSIKDTYYNEQFF

d_gene: -
abundance: -
v_gene: TRBV19
j_gene: TRBJ1-1
CDR3nt: TGTGCCAGTACTAATCTACAGGCGAAGAACACTGAAGCTTTCTTT
CDR3aa: CASTNLQAKNTEAFF

d_gene: -
abundance: -
v_gene: TRBV4-1
j_gene: TRBJ2-5
CDR3nt: TGCGCCAGCAGCCGGACGGCGGGGGAGACCCAGTACTTC
CDR3aa: CASSRTAGETQYF

d_gene: TRBD1
abundance: -
v_gene: TRBV6-1
j_gene: TRBJ1-2
CDR3nt: TGTGCCAGCAGTGTCGGGACAGATCGGGACTATGGCTACACCTTC
CDR3aa: CASSVGTDRDYGYTF

d_gene: -
abundance: few
v_gene: TRBV10-3
j_gene: TRBJ1-4
CDR3nt: TGTGCCATCAGTTCGACGGGAGGAGAAAAACTGTTTTTT
CDR3aa: CAISSTGGEKLFF

d_gene: -
abundance: -
v_gene: TRBV4-1
j_gene: TRBJ2-7
CDR3nt: TGCGCCAGCAGCCAAGATAGAACAGGCACCATCTACGAGCAGTACTTC
CDR3aa: CASSQDRTGTIYEQYF

d_gene: -
abundance: -
v_gene: TRBV7-9
j_gene: TRBJ1-1
CDR3nt: TGTTCCAGCAGCTCCCAAGATATTCAGGTGGGCACTGAAGCTTTCTTT
CDR3aa: CSSSSQDIQVGTEAFF

d_gene: -
abundance: -
v_gene: TRBV28
j_gene: TRBJ1-2
CDR3nt: TGTGCCAGCAGCCCAGCCGGGGGAGACGTCTATGGCTACACCTTC
CDR3aa: CASSPAGGDVYGYTF

d_gene: TRBD2
abundance: -
v_gene: TRBV13
j_gene: TRBJ2-5
CDR3nt: TGTGCCAGCAGCATAATGGGACTAGCGGGGGGGCGAGAGACCCAGTACTTC
CDR3aa: CASSIMGLAGGRETQYF

d_gene: TRBD2
abundance: -
v_gene: TRBV5-1
j_gene: TRBJ2-7
CDR3nt: TGCGCCAGCAGCTTCGGCGGGGGCTACGAGCAGTACTTC
CDR3aa: CASSFGGGYEQYF

d_gene: -
abundance: -
v_gene: TRBV14
j_gene: TRBJ2-7
CDR3nt: TGTGCCAGCAGCTCGGACAGCTACGAGCAGTACTTC
CDR3aa: CASSSDSYEQYF

d_gene: -
abundance: few
v_gene: TRBV21-1
j_gene: TRBJ2-5
CDR3nt: TGTGCCAGCAGCAAAGTGCAGGGGTATCAAGAGACCCAGTACTTC
CDR3aa: CASSKVQGYQETQYF

d_gene: -
abundance: -
v_gene: TRBV2
j_gene: TRBJ2-7
CDR3nt: TGTGCCAGCAGTGAAGCCAGGGGCAAAATTGAGCAGTACTTC
CDR3aa: CASSEARGKIEQYF

d_gene: -
abundance: -
v_gene: TRBV19
j_gene: TRBJ1-2
CDR3nt: TGTGCCAGTAGTACACATACAGGCTCCAGCTACACCTTC
CDR3aa: CASSTHTGSSYTF

d_gene: TRBD1
abundance: -
v_gene: TRBV5-1
j_gene: TRBJ1-2
CDR3nt: TGCGCCAGCAGCCGTTCCACCGGGACAGTGTATGGCTACACCTTC
CDR3aa: CASSRSTGTVYGYTF

d_gene: -
abundance: -
v_gene: TRBV27
j_gene: TRBJ1-4
CDR3nt: TGTGCCAGCACTTCCACTGCAACTAATGAAAAACTGTTTTTT
CDR3aa: CASTSTATNEKLFF

d_gene: TRBD2
abundance: once
v_gene: TRBV9
j_gene: TRBJ2-1
CDR3nt: TGTGCCAGCAGCACGGGGGGGCAGGATGAGCAGTTCTTC
CDR3aa: CASSTGGQDEQFF

d_gene: TRBD2
abundance: -
v_gene: TRBV18
j_gene: TRBJ2-7
CDR3nt: TGTGCCAGCTCACCAGCGGTAGCGGGGGCTCGCGAGCAGTACTTC
CDR3aa: CASSPAVAGAREQYF

d_gene: TRBD2
abundance: few
v_gene: TRBV4-1
j_gene: TRBJ2-3
CDR3nt: TGCGCCAGCAGCCTCCTAGGACTAGCCTTTAATACGCAGTATTTT
CDR3aa: CASSLLGLAFNTQYF

d_gene: -
abundance: -
v_gene: TRBV5-1
j_gene: TRBJ2-2
CDR3nt: TGCGCCAGCAGCTATCAGTCGAACACCGGGGAGCTGTTTTTT
CDR3aa: CASSYQSNTGELFF

d_gene: TRBD1
abundance: -
v_gene: TRBV5-1
j_gene: TRBJ2-5
CDR3nt: TGCGCCAGCAGCTTGCCAGGGGGCAGGGAGACCCAGTACTTC
CDR3aa: CASSLPGGRETQYF

d_gene: TRBD1
abundance: -
v_gene: TRBV2
j_gene: TRBJ1-6
CDR3nt: TGTGCCAGCAGCCGACAGGGGGTTGGCTCACCCCTCCACTTT
CDR3aa: CASSRQGVGSPLHF

d_gene: -
abundance: -
v_gene: TRBV5-1
j_gene: TRBJ2-1
CDR3nt: TGCGCCAGCAGCTTGGTGCCGGGACTCGGCGACAATGAGCAGTTCTTC
CDR3aa: CASSLVPGLGDNEQFF

d_gene: -
abundance: few
v_gene: TRBV5-1
j_gene: TRBJ2-6
CDR3nt: TGCGCCAGCAACTCCGTACCTGGGGCCAACGTCCTGACTTTC
CDR3aa: CASNSVPGANVLTF

d_gene: TRBD1
abundance: once
v_gene: TRBV7-6
j_gene: TRBJ2-7
CDR3nt: TGTGCCAGCAGCCCGGGACAGGGACAGGTGCTGAACGAGCAGTACTTC
CDR3aa: CASSPGQGQVLNEQYF

d_gene: -
abundance: -
v_gene: TRBV19
j_gene: TRBJ1-1
CDR3nt: TGTGCCAGTAAGGGGTACATGAACACTGAAGCTTTCTTT
CDR3aa: CASKGYMNTEAFF

d_gene: -
abundance: once
v_gene: TRBV19
j_gene: TRBJ2-7
CDR3nt: TGTGCCAGTAGTGAGGCTTCCGCCTACGAGCAGTACTTC
CDR3aa: CASSEASAYEQYF

d_gene: TRBD1
abundance: -
v_gene: TRBV7-8
j_gene: TRBJ1-3
CDR3nt: TGTGCCAGCAGCTTATCCAGGGGGTTCTCTGGAAACACCATATATTTT
CDR3aa: CASSLSRGFSGNTIYF

d_gene: -
abundance: -
v_gene: TRBV19
j_gene: TRBJ1-5
CDR3nt: TGTGCCAGTAGTAAGCAGGGCAATCAGCCCCAGCATTTT
CDR3aa: CASSKQGNQPQHF

d_gene: -
abundance: few
v_gene: TRBV9
j_gene: TRBJ1-2
CDR3nt: TGTGCCAGCGACTCCGGGGTAGGAAGTGGCTACACCTTC
CDR3aa: CASDSGVGSGYTF

d_gene: TRBD2
abundance: -
v_gene: TRBV7-2
j_gene: TRBJ2-7
CDR3nt: TGTGCCAGCAGCCCACTAGCGGGGCGTTACGAGCAGTACTTC
CDR3aa: CASSPLAGRYEQYF

d_gene: -
abundance: -
v_gene: TRBV9
j_gene: TRBJ2-3
CDR3nt: TGTGCCAGCAGCGTAGGTTCCGACACCAGCACAGATACGCAGTATTTT
CDR3aa: CASSVGSDTSTDTQYF

d_gene: -
abundance: -
v_gene: TRBV5-1
j_gene: TRBJ1-1
CDR3nt: TGCGCCAGCACCCCGGGGGCGGGGGCAGGTGACACTGAAGCTTTCTTT
CDR3aa: CASTPGAGAGDTEAFF

d_gene: -
abundance: once
v_gene: TRBV10-2
j_gene: TRBJ1-1
CDR3nt: TGCGCCAGCAGCGCGGGGATCTTGGAAGCTTTCTTT
CDR3aa: CASSAGILEAFF

d_gene: -
abundance: -
v_gene: TRBV5-8
j_gene: TRBJ1-2
CDR3nt: TGTGCCAGCAGCCGGGCAGCGGCGGTGACTAACTATGGCTACACCTTC
CDR3aa: CASSRAAAVTNYGYTF

d_gene: -
abundance: -
v_gene: TRBV9
j_gene: TRBJ1-1
CDR3nt: TGTGCCAGCAGCGTAGGCGGGGGCAAAGCTTTCTTT
CDR3aa: CASSVGGGKAFF

d_gene: -
abundance: -
v_gene: TRBV6-5
j_gene: TRBJ1-1
CDR3nt: TGTGCCACCTGGGGGCAGCCGAACACTGAAGCTTTCTTC
CDR3aa: CATWGQPNTEAFF

d_gene: -
abundance: -
v_gene: TRBV19
j_gene: TRBJ1-5
CDR3nt: TGTGCCAGTAGTATAGTAGGGGGGCCCCAGCATTTT
CDR3aa: CASSIVGGPQHF

d_gene: -
abundance: -
v_gene: TRBV7-9
j_gene: TRBJ2-1
CDR3nt: TGTGCCAGCGTCGGGGGCAATGAGCAGTTCTTC
CDR3aa: CASVGGNEQFF